This T cell receptor (beta chain) is from a study of blood T cell repertoires in COVID-19. Looking at the study overall: Samples representing acute and convalescent COVID-19 were sourced from the United States, Italy and Spain. PBMCs, B-cell-depleted T cells, or T cells provided the cDNA or gDNA that made up the material.

Per the original data handling: From reference gene primer amplification, estimates of nucleated cell counts were derived. TCRdb keeps only in-frame clones here, not all; method: immunoSEQ multiplex PCR. V and J calls plus clone size are reproduced from that table; the DNA served to infer D and trimming. The sample yields tens of thousands of clones, around 79% seen once. The CDR3 runs 14 residues. The germline V gene has CDR1 SGHAT and CDR2 FQNNGV. V shed 4 bases, J shed 8 bases, and the junction held 7 bases outside the gene matches. The specimen was peripheral blood. This receptor was taken from a man in his fifties with acute or convalescent COVID-19. The chain employs TRBV11-2 and TRBJ1-4, with 7 bases matching TRBD1. The CDR3 protein is CASSSTGTGEKLFF. The CDR3 DNA sequence: TGTGCCAGCAGCTCGACAGGGACCGGGGAAAAACTGTTTTTT.